This T cell receptor beta chain was captured by sequencing in a study of siplizumab effects on memory and regulatory T cells. The table came from immunoSEQ multiplex PCR; TCRdb's copy has only in-frame clones and leaves some out. Of about 100,000 clones in the sample, about 94% were seen once. The CDR3 has 17 amino acids. V shed 3 bases and J 1 base; nucleotides not matched to a gene: 7. Germline loops: CDR1 MDHEN, CDR2 SYDVKM. General study points: A significant reduction in alloreactive sequences traceable to unstimulated CD4+ memory cells was produced by siplizumab. Proliferating Tregs' suppressive function in siplizumab cultures went unconfirmed.

A word on this clone: Its antigen is unidentified.

The sequence derives from a human donor in good health. The chain joins TRBV28 to TRBJ2-1; 9 positions match TRBD2. Material: CD4+ T cells sorted from blood. As DNA, the CDR3 is TGTGCCAGCAGTTTCCCCCTTGCGGGAGGGTCCTACAATGAGCAGTTCTTC. The encoded protein is CASSFPLAGGSYNEQFF.